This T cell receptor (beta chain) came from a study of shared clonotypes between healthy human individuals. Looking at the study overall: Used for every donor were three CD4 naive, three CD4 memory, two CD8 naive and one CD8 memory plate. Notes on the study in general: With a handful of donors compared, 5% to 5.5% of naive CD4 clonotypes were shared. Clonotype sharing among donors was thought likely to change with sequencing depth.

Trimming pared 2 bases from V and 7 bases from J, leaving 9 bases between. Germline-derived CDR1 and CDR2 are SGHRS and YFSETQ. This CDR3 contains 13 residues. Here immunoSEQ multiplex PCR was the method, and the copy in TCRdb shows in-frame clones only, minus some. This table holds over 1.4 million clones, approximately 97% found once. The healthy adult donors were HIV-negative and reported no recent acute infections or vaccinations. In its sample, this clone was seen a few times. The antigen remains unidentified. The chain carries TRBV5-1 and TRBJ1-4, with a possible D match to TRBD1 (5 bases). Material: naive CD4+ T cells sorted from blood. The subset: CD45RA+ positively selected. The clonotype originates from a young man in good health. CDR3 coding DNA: TGCGCCAGCAGCTTAGGGACTTCTGAAAAACTGTTTTTT. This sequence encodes CASSLGTSEKLFF.